These 14 T cell receptor beta chains originate from one sample sequenced in a study of shared clonotypes between healthy human individuals. TCRdb's table, derived via immunoSEQ multiplex PCR, lists solely in-frame clones and lacks some. The repertoire includes about 670,000 clones, roughly 78% of them detected once, and about 1.8% sits in the top ten. Sequencing was performed on memory CD4+ T cells sorted from blood. The subset here: CD45RA-negative fraction. These receptors were obtained from a young woman in good health.

This chain links TRBV7-9 with TRBJ2-1; 10 nucleotides match TRBD2. The CDR3 is 16 amino acids. Germline V gene sequence: CDR1 SEHNR, CDR2 FQNEAQ (reference sequence). V was pared by 5 bases and J by 5 bases, with 9 bases of the junction left unmatched. The CDR3 nucleotides are TGTGCCAGCAGCCCTCGTCGGACTAGCGGAAACAATGAGCAGTTCTTC. Translation: CASSPRRTSGNNEQFF.

The table lists this clone with a count of one. V and J are TRBV7-9 and TRBJ2-7; maybe TRBD1 (5 bases). V was trimmed by 3 bases and J by 5 bases, leaving 14 bases between them. This CDR3 has 14 amino acids. Germline loops: CDR1 SEHNR, CDR2 FQNEAQ (reference sequence). CDR3: CASSFQGTINEQYF. The CDR3 region has the DNA TGTGCCAGCAGCTTTCAGGGAACCATAAACGAGCAGTACTTC.

The chain combines TRBV19 with TRBJ2-7; 7 bases are a match to TRBD1. The CDR3 sequence is 15 residues long. With V trimmed by 1 base and J by 0 bases, 3 bases remained unmatched. Germline CDR1 LNHDA, CDR2 SQIVND (reference sequence). The CDR3 protein is CASSIARDSSYEQYF. The CDR3 DNA is TGTGCCAGTAGTATAGCCCGGGACAGCTCCTACGAGCAGTACTTC.

This clone has at least ten counts. The V gene is TRBV6-5, the J gene TRBJ2-1, with D perhaps matching TRBD2 (6 bases). Germline CDR1 reads MNHEY; CDR2 reads SVGAGI. V gave up 8 bases and J gave up 5 bases, with 19 bases separating them. The CDR3 loop spans 15 amino acids. The CDR3 spells CASAVAADINNEQFF. The DNA for the CDR3 is TGTGCCAGCGCGGTAGCGGCCGATATCAACAATGAGCAGTTCTTC.

This clone was counted only a few times. The chain employs TRBV28 and TRBJ1-2; D uncertain. The ends were cut back, 5 bases at V and 3 bases at J, with 10 bases in the middle. Looked up from germline, CDR1 is MDHEN and CDR2 is SYDVKM. The CDR3 is made up of 13 amino acids. CDR3 DNA: TGTGCCAGCAGTCCCACAGCGTACTATGGCTACACCTTC. Protein: CASSPTAYYGYTF.

The V gene is TRBV2, the J gene TRBJ2-7, with TRBD2 identical over 13 bases. This CDR3 is 15 amino acids long. Germline V gene data show CDR1 as SNHLY and CDR2 as FYNNEI. The V and J ends lost 6 bases and 4 bases, in that order; junction bases with no gene match: 6. CDR3 amino acids: CASSRTSGREYEQYF. The CDR3, as DNA: TGTGCCAGCAGCCGGACTAGCGGGAGAGAGTACGAGCAGTACTTC.

The J gene is TRBJ2-1, the V gene TRBV4-1, with a possible D match to TRBD1 (6 bases). The length of the CDR3 is 14 residues. V gave up 2 bases and J gave up 9 bases, with 14 bases separating them. Germline CDR1 is MGHRA and CDR2 is YSYEKL. The DNA of the CDR3 is TGCGCCAGCAGCCAAAGATCTGGGGGCGGTGAGCAGTTCTTC. It encodes CASSQRSGGGEQFF.

This chain links TRBV15 with TRBJ2-7; 8 nucleotides align to TRBD1. V trimming: 5 bases; J trimming: 3 bases; junction bases outside the gene matches: 0. Germline V lookup: CDR1 LNHNV, CDR2 YYDKDF (reference sequence). This CDR3 comprises 12 residues. The CDR3 coding sequence is TGTGCCACCAGCGACAGGGGCTACGAGCAGTACTTC. Its protein product is CATSDRGYEQYF.

Only one count was recorded for this clone. V and J are TRBV28 and TRBJ2-7, with TRBD2 matching 10 bases. The CDR3 length is 14 residues. The V gene's germline CDR1 is MDHEN and CDR2 SYDVKM. V trimming: 4 bases; J trimming: 6 bases; junction bases outside the gene matches: 6. For the CDR3, the DNA is TGTGCCAGCAGTTCTCCTAGCGGGAGCGCCGAGCAGTACTTC. Its protein is CASSSPSGSAEQYF.

This clone was recorded a few times. The chain combines TRBV28 with TRBJ2-6, with TRBD1 identical over 9 bases. Germline V gives CDR1 MDHEN, CDR2 SYDVKM. Trimming at V came to 4 bases and at J to 0 bases, leaving 7 bases not matched to a gene. CDR3 size: 18 residues. The CDR3 DNA follows: TGTGCCAGCAGTTCACAGGGGGCAATTCCCTCTGGGGCCAACGTCCTGACTTTC. This sequence encodes CASSSQGAIPSGANVLTF.

The table lists this clone with a few counts. Possible read error: a much larger clone is one base away. Other nucleotide sequences in the sample specify the same CDR3. The chain uses TRBV7-9 and TRBJ2-5; D remains ambiguous. The germline V and J ends were trimmed by 4 bases and 1 base, with 1 base remaining between them. CDR1 is SEHNR and CDR2 is FQNEAQ in the germline V gene (reference sequence). CDR3 length: 11 residues. The CDR3 DNA reads TGTGCCAGCAGCTCCCAAGAGACCCAGTACTTC. Residues: CASSSQETQYF.

This clone was detected once. This sequence joins TRBV25-1 and TRBJ2-5, with D perhaps matching TRBD2 (5 bases). Trimming cost V 4 bases and J 2 bases, with 8 bases left between them. Germline V gene lookup returns CDR1 MGHDK and CDR2 SYGVNS. This CDR3 comprises 13 residues. The CDR3, as DNA: TGTGCCAGCAGTGGGACTCCACAAGAGACCCAGTACTTC. Its protein product is CASSGTPQETQYF.

V is TRBV9 and J is TRBJ2-7; 9 nucleotides match TRBD1. Germline assignment: CDR1 SGDLS and CDR2 YYNGEE. V was pared by 2 bases and J by 5 bases, with 5 bases of the junction left unmatched. The CDR3 is 14 residues long. The CDR3 loop reads CASSVGTGYHEQYF. CDR3 DNA: TGTGCCAGCAGCGTCGGGACAGGGTACCACGAGCAGTACTTC.

CDR3 region: CATSRDNHYEQYF. CDR3 nucleotides: TGTGCCACCAGCAGGGACAATCACTACGAGCAGTACTTC. The chain links TRBV15 to TRBJ2-7; possible D gene TRBD1, 5 bases. Germline CDR1 and CDR2: LNHNV and YYDKDF (reference sequence). The CDR3 spans 13 residues. V lost 3 bases and J 3 bases, leaving 9 bases between the germline ends.